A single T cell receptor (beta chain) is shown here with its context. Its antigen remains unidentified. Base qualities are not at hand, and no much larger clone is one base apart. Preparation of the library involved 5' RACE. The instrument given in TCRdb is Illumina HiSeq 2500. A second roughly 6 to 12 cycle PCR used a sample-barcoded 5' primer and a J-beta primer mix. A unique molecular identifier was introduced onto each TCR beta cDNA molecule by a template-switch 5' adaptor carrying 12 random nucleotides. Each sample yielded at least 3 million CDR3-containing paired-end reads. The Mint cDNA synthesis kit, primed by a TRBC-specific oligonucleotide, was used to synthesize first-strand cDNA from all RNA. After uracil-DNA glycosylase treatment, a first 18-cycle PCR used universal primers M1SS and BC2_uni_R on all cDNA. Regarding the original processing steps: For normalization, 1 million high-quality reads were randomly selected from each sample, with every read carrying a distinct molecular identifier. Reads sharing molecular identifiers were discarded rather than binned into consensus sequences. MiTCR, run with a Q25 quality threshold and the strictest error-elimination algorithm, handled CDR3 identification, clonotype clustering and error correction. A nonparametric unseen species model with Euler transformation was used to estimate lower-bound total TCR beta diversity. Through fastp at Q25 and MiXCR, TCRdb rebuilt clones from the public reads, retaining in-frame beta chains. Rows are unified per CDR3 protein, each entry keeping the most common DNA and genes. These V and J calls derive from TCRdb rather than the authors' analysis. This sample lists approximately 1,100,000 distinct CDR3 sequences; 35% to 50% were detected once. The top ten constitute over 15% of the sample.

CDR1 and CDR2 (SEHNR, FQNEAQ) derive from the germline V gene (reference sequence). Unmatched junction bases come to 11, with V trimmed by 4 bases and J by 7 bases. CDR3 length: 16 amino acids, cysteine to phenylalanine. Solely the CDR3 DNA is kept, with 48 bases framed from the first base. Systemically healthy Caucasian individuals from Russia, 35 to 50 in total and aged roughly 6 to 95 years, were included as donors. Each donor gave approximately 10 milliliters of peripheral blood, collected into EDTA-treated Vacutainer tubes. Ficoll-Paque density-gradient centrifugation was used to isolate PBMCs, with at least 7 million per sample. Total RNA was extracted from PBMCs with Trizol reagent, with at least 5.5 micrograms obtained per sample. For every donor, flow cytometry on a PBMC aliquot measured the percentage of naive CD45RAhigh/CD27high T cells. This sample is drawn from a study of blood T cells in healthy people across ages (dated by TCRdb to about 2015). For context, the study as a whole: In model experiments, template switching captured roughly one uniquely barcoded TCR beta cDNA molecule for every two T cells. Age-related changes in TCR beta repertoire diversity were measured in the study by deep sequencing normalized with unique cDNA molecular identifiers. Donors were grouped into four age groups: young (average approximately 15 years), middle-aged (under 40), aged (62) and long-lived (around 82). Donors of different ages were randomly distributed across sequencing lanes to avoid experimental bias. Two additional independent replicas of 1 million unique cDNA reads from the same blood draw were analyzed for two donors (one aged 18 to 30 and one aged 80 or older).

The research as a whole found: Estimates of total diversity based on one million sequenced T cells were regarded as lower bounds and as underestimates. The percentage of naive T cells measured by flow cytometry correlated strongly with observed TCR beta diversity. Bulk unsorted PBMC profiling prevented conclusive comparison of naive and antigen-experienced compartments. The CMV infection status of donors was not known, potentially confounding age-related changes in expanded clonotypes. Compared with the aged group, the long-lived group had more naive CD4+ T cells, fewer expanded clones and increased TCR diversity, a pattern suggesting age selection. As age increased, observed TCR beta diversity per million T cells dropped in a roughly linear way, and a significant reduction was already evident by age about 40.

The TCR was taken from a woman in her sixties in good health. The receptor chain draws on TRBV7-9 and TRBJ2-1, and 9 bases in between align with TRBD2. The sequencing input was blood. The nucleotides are TGTGCCAGCAGCTCCTTAGCGGGAGAGAAGGGAAATGAGCAGTTCTTC. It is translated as CASSSLAGEKGNEQFF.